These 19 T cell receptor beta chains share one sample of origin, sequenced in a study of T-cell memory formation after mild COVID-19. One entry per CDR3 protein results from TCRdb running MiXCR on the 5' RACE reads. Of some 440,000 distinct CDR3 sequences in the sample, roughly 23% were seen once. Sequencing was done on a sample of PBMCs or a T cell subset sorted from them (not recorded which). All receptors come from an adult woman who had mild COVID-19 (a few samples of this study predate the infection). Cell type and time point are not known.

This clonotype has only a few counts. This chain uses TRBV18 with TRBJ2-1; TRBD2 matches at 7 bases. The CDR3 is made up of 14 amino acids. The junction had 6 bases not matched to a gene; V was cut back by 9 bases and J by 1 base. CDR1 is KGHSH, CDR2 LQKENI, per germline. The CDR3 here is CASSGGESYNEQFF. CDR3 DNA sequence: TGTGCCAGTTCGGGGGGAGAATCCTACAATGAGCAGTTCTTC.

This clonotype was seen more than once but under ten times. This chain connects TRBV12-3 or TRBV12-4 to TRBJ2-5; 10 bases agree with TRBD2. J was trimmed by 5 bases and V by 5 bases; bases with no gene match: 14. The length of the CDR3 is 17 residues. The CDR3: CASSLLPAGGPGETQYF. DNA of the CDR3: TGTGCCAGCAGTCTACTCCCAGCGGGAGGGCCGGGGGAGACCCAGTACTTC.

The CDR3 region is CASSSPGESTDTQYF. CDR3 DNA sequence: TGTGCCAGCAGCTCCCCGGGGGAAAGCACAGATACGCAGTATTTT. The rearrangement uses TRBV7-9 and TRBJ2-3, with D maybe TRBD2 (6 bases). The CDR3 spans 15 residues. V shed 4 bases and J shed 0 bases, with 11 bases lying between them. Germline CDR1 reads SEHNR; CDR2 reads FQNEAQ (reference sequence).

J is TRBJ1-5 and V is TRBV12-3 or TRBV12-4; D perhaps matches TRBD1 (5 bases). There are 14 residues in the CDR3. V shed 2 bases and J shed 10 bases, with 15 bases lying between them. CDR3: CASSLRSGTRPQHF. CDR3 DNA sequence: TGTGCCAGCAGTTTACGGTCGGGGACGAGACCCCAGCATTTT.

The chain combines TRBV24-1 with TRBJ2-1, with D possibly TRBD1 on 5 matching bases. The CDR3 contains 14 residues. Germline CDR1 is KGHDR and CDR2 is SFDVKD. V lost 4 bases, J lost 6 bases, and 12 bases lay in between. CDR3 sequence (DNA): TGTGCCACCAGTGACAAGAACAGGATCAATGAGCAGTTCTTC. It is translated as CATSDKNRINEQFF.

DNA for the CDR3: TGTGCCAGCAGCCCAGGACAGGGGCTCAATCAGCCCCAGCATTTT. As protein: CASSPGQGLNQPQHF. The chain couples TRBV7-9 to TRBJ1-5, with TRBD1 matching 9 bases. V dropped 5 bases and J dropped 3; count of bases not matched to a gene: 5. The CDR3 totals 15 residues. Germline V gives CDR1 SEHNR, CDR2 FQNEAQ (reference sequence).

This rearrangement joins TRBV12-3 or TRBV12-4 to TRBJ2-7; D is unclear. Trimming took off 3 bases at V and 3 bases at J, with 12 bases between the two ends. The length of the CDR3 is 14 residues. This chain's CDR3 is CASSLLPSNYEQYF. The CDR3 DNA is TGTGCCAGCAGTTTGTTGCCCAGTAACTACGAGCAGTACTTC.

This clonotype was seen a few times. The genes are TRBV7-9 and TRBJ2-7; 9 nucleotides line up with TRBD2. In germline, CDR1 is SEHNR, CDR2 FQNEAQ (reference sequence). The CDR3 consists of 13 residues. V dropped 5 bases and J dropped 7; count of bases not matched to a gene: 6. Here the CDR3 DNA reads TGTGCCAGCAGCGGTAGCGGGAGAGAAGAGCAGTACTTC. This gives the protein CASSGSGREEQYF. Complete variable domain (other parts from reference TRBV7-9 and TRBJ2-7): DTGVSQNPRHKITKRGQNVTFRCDPISEHNRLYWYRQTLGQGPEFLTYFQNEAQLEKSRLLSDRFSAERPKGSFSTLEIQRTEQGDSAMYLCASSGSGREEQYFGPGTRLTVT.

The chain joins TRBV21-1 to TRBJ2-3. TRBV21-1 is tagged as a pseudogene. There are 12 residues in the CDR3. The CDR3 reads CASSKNRDTQYF. The CDR3 DNA is TGTGCCAGCAGCAAAAATAGAGATACGCAGTATTTT.

The chain couples TRBV4-2 to TRBJ2-2; 12 bases align to TRBD2. Germline values: CDR1 LGHNA, CDR2 YNFKEQ. CDR3 size: 17 residues. With 2 bases clipped from V and 6 bases from J, the junction kept 7 bases outside the gene matches. The CDR3 nucleotides read TGTGCCAGCAGCCAAAAGGGGCTAGCGGGAGGGCCCGGGGAGCTGTTTTTT. Residues: CASSQKGLAGGPGELFF.

This clonotype showed up just a few times. The chain uses TRBV18 and TRBJ2-5, with D unresolved. Germline loops: CDR1 KGHSH, CDR2 LQKENI. The CDR3 sequence is 12 residues long. V gave up 8 bases and J gave up 7 bases, with 14 bases separating them. CDR3 in amino acids: CASHPVDGTQYF. In nucleotides, the CDR3 is TGTGCCAGCCACCCAGTAGATGGGACCCAGTACTTC.

The V and J genes are TRBV24-1 and TRBJ2-5; 9 bases map to TRBD1. CDR3 length: 15 residues. Germline values: CDR1 KGHDR, CDR2 SFDVKD. Unmatched junction bases numbered 6, after V lost 5 bases and J lost 3 bases. In DNA form, the CDR3 reads TGTGCCACCAGTGGGGCGGGGACAGGGAAAGAGACCCAGTACTTC. It is translated as CATSGAGTGKETQYF.

The chain links TRBV7-8 to TRBJ2-1; D gene uncertain. Trimming cost V 1 base and J 0 bases, with 13 bases left between them. Germline loops: CDR1 SGHVS, CDR2 FQNEAQ. This CDR3 is 17 amino acids long. The CDR3 DNA is TGTGCCAGCAGCTTAGGCCGGAGCAAGCGCTCCTACAATGAGCAGTTCTTC. Translation gives CASSLGRSKRSYNEQFF.

The rearrangement uses TRBV12-3 or TRBV12-4 and TRBJ1-2; 8 nucleotides agree with TRBD1. V shed 6 bases, J shed 4 bases, and the junction held 4 bases outside the gene matches. The CDR3 totals 13 residues. The CDR3 region has the DNA TGTGCCAGCAGCGGGACAGGAGGCTATGGCTACACCTTC. Its translation: CASSGTGGYGYTF.

The chain's CDR3 is CASSPTAGTGGTEAFF. As DNA, the CDR3 is TGTGCCAGCAGTCCAACCGCCGGGACAGGGGGCACTGAAGCTTTCTTT. The chain uses TRBV12-3 or TRBV12-4 and TRBJ1-1, with 11 nucleotides matching TRBD1. The J segment lost 4 bases and the V segment lost 5 bases, leaving 9 bases of the junction unmatched. The CDR3 is made up of 16 amino acids.

There are a few counts of this clonotype. The chain recombines TRBV6-5 with TRBJ1-1, with a possible D match to TRBD1 (5 bases). This CDR3 is built from 15 residues. The ends were cut back, 5 bases at V and 4 bases at J, with 17 bases in the middle. CDR1 and CDR2 from the germline V gene are MNHEY and SVGAGI. The CDR3 sequence: CASSRPGTAGTEAFF. CDR3 nucleotides: TGTGCCAGCAGTCGGCCCGGGACGGCTGGCACTGAAGCTTTCTTT.

This chain connects TRBV24-1 to TRBJ2-7, with 10 bases that match TRBD2. V lost 3 bases to trimming and J lost 3 bases; unmatched junction nucleotides: 1. This CDR3 has 14 residues. Germline V gives CDR1 KGHDR, CDR2 SFDVKD. The CDR3 sequence: CATSDASGGYEQYF. The CDR3 region has the DNA TGTGCCACCAGTGATGCTAGCGGGGGCTACGAGCAGTACTTC.

This rearrangement joins TRBV3-1 to TRBJ1-6; D unclear. This CDR3 has 16 amino acids. Germline V gene lookup returns CDR1 LGHDT and CDR2 YNNKEL (reference sequence). The germline V and J ends were trimmed by 4 bases and 10 bases, with 20 bases remaining between them. The DNA of the CDR3 is TGTGCCAGCAGCCCCAGCTTGGGAAAGATGGGGTCACCCCTCCACTTT. The encoded protein is CASSPSLGKMGSPLHF.

A few counts support this clonotype. The chain carries TRBV5-1 and TRBJ2-1; no clear D. In germline, CDR1 is SGHRS, CDR2 YFSETQ. V was pared by 2 bases and J by 5 bases, with 8 bases between. The CDR3 sequence is 13 residues long. CDR3 sequence (DNA): TGCGCCAGCAGCTTTGTTGGGGACAATGAGCAGTTCTTC. This sequence encodes CASSFVGDNEQFF.